One sample yielded the 19 T cell receptor beta chains listed below, sequenced in a study of tumor and adjacent non-tumor tissue in lung cancer. The template was RNA from unsorted bulk tissue. Three rounds of nested PCR, following a modified ARM-PCR protocol, produced the TCRbeta library. Using its own MiXCR run on the multiplex PCR reads, TCRdb lists one record per CDR3 protein. Of under 150,000 distinct CDR3 sequences in the sample, approximately 64% were seen once. The sequencing input was lung tumor tissue. Receptor source: a man in his fifties or sixties with small cell lung cancer.

The table lists this clonotype with a few counts. With a much larger clone just one base away, this may be a read error. The chain employs TRBV11-2 and TRBJ2-1; D gene unclear. Germline-derived CDR1 and CDR2 are SGHAT and FQNNGV. The CDR3 has 12 amino acids. CDR3 sequence: CVSSPFRNEQFF. The CDR3 bases are TGTGTCAGCAGTCCCTTTCGGAATGAGCAGTTCTTC.

On this clonotype: The germline gene is not matched at one end of the junction; a read error may be the cause. CDR3 nucleotide sequence: TGTGCCAGCAGTTATAGCGGGAGCAGCTACGGGCAGTACTTC. This codes for CASSYSGSSYGQYF. This chain joins TRBV12-3 or TRBV12-4 and TRBJ2-7; 9 nucleotides line up with TRBD2. This CDR3 contains 14 residues.

In this sample, this clonotype turned up many times. The V and J genes are TRBV12-3 or TRBV12-4 and TRBJ1-2; 11 bases line up with TRBD1. Trimming removed 4 bases from V and 7 bases from J; junction bases left unmatched: 8. CDR3 size: 15 residues. The CDR3 sequence is CASSSWDRGIGGYTF. The CDR3 DNA reads as TGTGCCAGCAGTTCCTGGGACAGGGGGATAGGTGGCTACACCTTC.

As regards this clonotype: A much larger clone sits a single nucleotide away, making a read error possible. The chain is built from TRBV20-1 and TRBJ1-2; maybe TRBD1 (5 bases). The CDR3 spans 13 residues. V was trimmed by 8 bases and J by 8 bases, leaving 21 bases between them. The germline V gene has CDR1 DFQATT and CDR2 SNEGSKA (reference sequence). This chain's CDR3 is CSWGKGSWGGYTF. In nucleotides, the CDR3 is TGCAGTTGGGGGAAGGGCTCATGGGGCGGCTACACCTTC.

Comment on this clonotype: In this CDR3 the conserved last residue, phenylalanine or tryptophan, is missing, so a read error is likely. The chain is built from TRBV4-1 and TRBJ2-3; D may be TRBD2 (6 bases). The CDR3 has 16 amino acids. The germline V gene encodes CDR1 MGHRA and CDR2 YSYEKL. The CDR3, as DNA: TGCGCCAGCAGCCAAGATGGGGCGACTAGTACAGATACACAGTATCTT. Amino acids: CASSQDGATSTDTQYL.

This sequence joins TRBV6-6 and TRBJ2-2; 7 bases agree with TRBD2. The junction had 8 bases not matched to a gene; V was cut back by 8 bases and J by 2 bases. The germline V gene encodes CDR1 MNHNY and CDR2 SVGAGI (reference sequence). This CDR3 comprises 15 residues. The CDR3, as DNA: TGTGCCAGCTCCCGGGGGGAGCTAAACACCGGGGAGCTGTTTTTT. This sequence encodes CASSRGELNTGELFF.

As to this clonotype: This could be a read error, since a much larger clone is one nucleotide away. The rearrangement uses TRBV29-1 and TRBJ1-1; TRBD1 is a possible D gene (5 bases). The germline gives CDR1 SQVTM, CDR2 ANQGSEA. The CDR3 spans 12 residues. CDR3 nucleotides: TGCTGCGTTCAGGGTTGGTACTCTGAAGCTTTCTTT. Its translation is CCVQGWYSEAFF.

The genes are TRBV18 and TRBJ2-5, with D perhaps matching TRBD1 or TRBD2 (5 bases each). V was shortened by 1 base and J by 4 bases, with 13 bases between the two germline ends. The germline CDR1 and CDR2 sequences are KGHSH and LQKENI. There are 15 residues in the CDR3. CDR3 DNA sequence: TGTGCCAGCTCACCACTTATGTGGGACGGAGAGACCCAGTACTTC. Translation gives CASSPLMWDGETQYF. The full variable domain, completed using reference TRBV18 and TRBJ2-5, is NAGVMQNPRHLVRRRGQEARLRCSPMKGHSHVYWYRQLPEEGLKFMVYLQKENIIDESGMPKERFSAEFPKEGPSILRIQQVVRGDSAAYFCASSPLMWDGETQYFGPGTRLLVL.

The V gene is TRBV6-5, the J gene TRBJ2-7; TRBD1 matches 7 bases. CDR3 length: 15 residues. Looked up from germline, CDR1 is MNHEY and CDR2 is SVGAGI. CDR3 in amino acids: CASKRDRDHSYEQYV. The CDR3 DNA sequence: TGTGCCAGTAAACGCGACAGGGACCATTCCTATGAGCAGTACGTC.

As for this clonotype: The final CDR3 position lacks the conserved phenylalanine or tryptophan, pointing to a likely read error. V is TRBV11-3 and J is TRBJ2-6; D remains unclear. This CDR3 has 14 amino acids. Germline assignment: CDR1 SGHNT and CDR2 YENEEA. In DNA, the CDR3 is TGTACCAGCAGCGCACGCTCTGGGGCCAACGTCCTGACTTTG. Protein product: CTSSARSGANVLTL.

This clonotype was seen a handful of times. The V gene is TRBV20-1, the J gene TRBJ2-5; D remains ambiguous. Germline V CDR1 and CDR2: DFQATT, SNEGSKA (reference sequence). V was clipped by 1 base and J by 3 bases, with 12 bases between them. CDR3 length: 14 residues. In DNA form, the CDR3 reads TGCAGTGCTAGAGGAAATGCACCTGAAGAGACCCAGTACTTC. Translated, it gives CSARGNAPEETQYF.

This clonotype showed up just a few times. With a much larger clone just one base away, this may be a read error. The chain has TRBV6-2 or TRBV6-3 and TRBJ2-1; the match to TRBD2 covers 7 bases. J gave up 8 bases and V 4 bases, and 11 bases lay outside the gene matches. The CDR3 sequence is 15 residues long. Germline lookup yields CDR1 MNHEY and CDR2 SVGEGT. CDR3 nucleotides: TGTGCCAGCAGTTCCGTGGGAGGGTTATACGATGAGCAGTTCTTC. The encoded protein is CASSSVGGLYDEQFF.

For this clonotype: The conserved phenylalanine or tryptophan is not found at the CDR3 terminus, so this likely reflects a read error. The V call is TRBV6-6, the J call TRBJ2-5; TRBD2 agrees at 10 bases. The germline V gene encodes CDR1 MNHNY and CDR2 SVGAGI (reference sequence). The CDR3 runs to 16 residues. J gave up 0 bases and V 6 bases, and 7 bases lay outside the gene matches. The CDR3 protein is CASRLSLAGYQETQYS. CDR3 coding DNA: TGTGCCAGCAGGTTATCACTAGCGGGGTACCAAGAGACCCAGTACTCC.

Concerning this clonotype: A read error may produce the germline difference seen at one junction end. The V gene is TRBV4-2, the J gene TRBJ2-7; 9 bases agree with TRBD2. CDR1 and CDR2 (germline): LGHNA, YNFKEQ. CDR3 size: 15 residues. The CDR3 region has the DNA TGTGTCAGCAGCCAAGATTCTAGCGGGATTTACGAGCAGTACTTC. This gives the protein CVSSQDSSGIYEQYF.

Details on this clonotype: At one boundary the junction diverges from the germline segment, which might be a read error. As DNA, the CDR3 is TGTACCAGCAGCTGGGACCTCAGGGAACCAAGCACCTTC. As protein: CTSSWDLREPSTF. This sequence joins TRBV11-2 and TRBJ1-2; the D gene is possibly TRBD1 (5 bases). Germline loops: CDR1 SGHAT, CDR2 FQNNGV. CDR3 length: 13 amino acids.

This clonotype came up a few times. The rearrangement links TRBV12-3 or TRBV12-4 to TRBJ2-1; the D gene is possibly TRBD2 (6 bases). This CDR3 has 11 residues. V shed 6 bases and J shed 9 bases, with 9 bases lying between them. CDR3 sequence reads: CASRLAGEQFF. In nucleotides, the CDR3 is TGTGCCAGCAGACTAGCTGGTGAGCAGTTCTTC.

In regard to this clonotype: Sequence at one end of the junction differs from germline and may be a read error. The rearrangement uses TRBV12-3 or TRBV12-4 and TRBJ1-3; TRBD1 might be the D (5 bases). This CDR3 contains 16 residues. The CDR3 reads CASNLDGGITGNTIYF. CDR3 DNA sequence: TGTGCCAGCAATTTAGACGGGGGAATCACTGGAAACACCATATATTTT.

This clonotype was detected many times. The chain joins TRBV20-1 to TRBJ1-2; the match to TRBD1 covers 7 bases. The V gene's germline CDR1 is DFQATT and CDR2 SNEGSKA (reference sequence). The V and J ends lost 2 bases and 4 bases, in that order; junction bases with no gene match: 7. This CDR3 comprises 14 residues. CDR3 loop: CSARPDDRAYGYTF. The CDR3 nucleotides read TGCAGTGCTAGACCCGACGACAGGGCCTATGGCTACACCTTC.

This clonotype has only one observation. The germline gene is not matched at one end of the junction; a read error may be the cause. The V gene is TRBV6-5, the J gene TRBJ2-2; tentative D call: TRBD2 (5 bases). Germline V gene sequence: CDR1 MNHEY, CDR2 SVGAGI. The CDR3 loop spans 15 amino acids. The CDR3 DNA follows: TGTGCCAGCAGTTACCTCACTCCACGCACCGGGGAGCTGCTTTTT. It yields the protein CASSYLTPRTGELLF.